Presented here are 5 T cell receptor beta chains from one specimen sequenced in a study of shared clonotypes between healthy human individuals. Sequencing used immunoSEQ multiplex PCR; TCRdb keeps in-frame clones, though not all of them. The sample has over a million clones, approximately 72% seen once; the top ten hold about 1.5%. Source material: memory CD4+ T cells sorted from blood. The sample's subset: CD45RA-negative fraction. These receptors were taken from a man between 18 and 35 years old in good health.

This clone was detected once. The gene calls are TRBV6-6 and TRBJ2-7; 7 bases align to TRBD2. The V segment lost 0 bases and the J segment 6 bases; nucleotides outside the gene matches: 5. Germline-derived CDR1 and CDR2 are MNHNY and SVGAGI (reference sequence). CDR3 length: 14 residues. The CDR3 loop is CASSYSRGNFEQYF. In nucleotides, the CDR3 is TGTGCCAGCAGTTACTCGCGGGGGAATTTCGAGCAGTACTTC.

This clone was seen more than once but under ten times. The chain joins TRBV6-1 to TRBJ2-5; TRBD1 might be the D (6 bases). The length of the CDR3 is 15 residues. Between the trimmed V and J ends, which lost 5 bases and 5 bases, there was a span of 18 bases. Per the germline V gene, CDR1 is MNHNS and CDR2 is SASEGT. The CDR3 DNA reads as TGTGCCAGCAGTAAACAGGGATCCCCCTGGGAGACCCAGTACTTC. Protein product: CASSKQGSPWETQYF.

This clone has just one count. The chain joins TRBV5-4 to TRBJ2-7; 10 bases fit TRBD2. CDR1 and CDR2 (germline): SGHNT, YYREEE (reference sequence). The CDR3 length is 15 residues. The J segment lost 4 bases and the V segment lost 0 bases, leaving 4 bases of the junction unmatched. CDR3 sequence reads: CASSLAGTSAYEQYF. The CDR3 DNA follows: TGTGCCAGCAGCTTGGCCGGGACTAGCGCGTACGAGCAGTACTTC.

This clone was picked up a small number of times. This chain joins TRBV9 and TRBJ2-1, with TRBD2 matching 14 bases. With 4 bases clipped from V and 6 bases from J, the junction kept 6 bases outside the gene matches. The CDR3 is 16 amino acids. Germline-derived CDR1 and CDR2 are SGDLS and YYNGEE. CDR3 loop: CASSKGLAGGVNEQFF. The CDR3 DNA sequence: TGTGCCAGCAGCAAAGGACTAGCGGGAGGAGTCAATGAGCAGTTCTTC.

In the case of this clone: This specimen includes other DNA sequences encoding the same CDR3. The CDR3 coding sequence is TGTGCCAGCAGCTTAGGAACAGGGGGCTCGAATGAGCAGTTCTTC. The encoded protein is CASSLGTGGSNEQFF. V and J are TRBV11-3 and TRBJ2-1; 9 positions agree with TRBD1. J lost 7 bases, V lost 1 base, and 5 bases had no gene match. The CDR3 runs to 15 residues. Germline V gives CDR1 SGHNT, CDR2 YENEEA.